In its sample, the clone carrying this TCR beta chain was seen once. Its matching antigen is unknown. This sample is part of a study of OX40 agonist ivuxolimab in advanced cancers. About the research overall: At doses from 0.01 to 10 mg/kg, patients were given intravenous ivuxolimab every 2 weeks.

The data were produced by immunoSEQ multiplex PCR, yet TCRdb's version contains in-frame clones alone and is incomplete. The sample consists of about 84,000 clones, approximately 90% of them appearing once. Points from the study as a whole: Determination of antigen specificity was not performed for the expanded peripheral T cells.

This TCR derives from an adult with an advanced solid tumor such as melanoma, head and neck, liver or kidney cancer. Sequences were derived from CD4+ or CD8+ T cells sorted from blood, sampled in a trial of the OX40 agonist ivuxolimab.

The CDR3 DNA reads as TGTGCCTGGAGTGCAGGGGGAATAACCGGGGAGCTGTTTTTT. It translates to CAWSAGGITGELFF. V gene TRBV30 combines with J gene TRBJ2-2; 7 positions agree with TRBD1. V shed 1 base, J shed 5 bases, and the junction held 4 bases outside the gene matches. The V gene's germline CDR1 is GTSNPN and CDR2 SVGIG (reference sequence). This CDR3 comprises 14 residues. The variable domain in full, completed from reference TRBV30 and TRBJ2-2, reads SQTIHQWPATLVQPVGSPLSLECTVEGTSNPNLYWYRQAAGRGLQLLFYSVGIGQISSEVPQNLSASRPQDRQFILSSKKLLLSDSGFYLCAWSAGGITGELFFGEGSRLTVL.